This T cell receptor (beta chain) was observed in a study of beta chain features in type 1 diabetes. General study results and limits: VDJ junctions sequenced from type 1 diabetes patients showed fewer insertions and more deletions.

Blood was collected once per donor into heparin, averaging roughly 0.12 L. The investigators reverse transcribed all of the isolated RNA, so they sequenced expressed TCRB transcripts. Libraries were prepared by immunoSEQ multiplex PCR; TCRdb keeps only in-frame clonotypes and omits some of them. Of about 240,000 clones listed, 27% are singletons. Comments on this clone: The antigen is undetermined.

The CDR3 is made up of 16 amino acids. CDR1 and CDR2 (germline): LNHDA, SQIVND (reference sequence). V shed 8 bases and J shed 3 bases, with 19 bases lying between them. The chain is built from TRBV19 and TRBJ2-2; D is possibly TRBD1 (6 bases). The TCR originated in a man aged 25 to 40 in good health. Material for sequencing was central memory CD4+ T cells from blood. This CDR3 is CASSTGQTGYTGELFF. The CDR3 nucleotides are TGTGCCAGTTCTACCGGACAGACGGGTTACACCGGGGAGCTGTTTTTT.